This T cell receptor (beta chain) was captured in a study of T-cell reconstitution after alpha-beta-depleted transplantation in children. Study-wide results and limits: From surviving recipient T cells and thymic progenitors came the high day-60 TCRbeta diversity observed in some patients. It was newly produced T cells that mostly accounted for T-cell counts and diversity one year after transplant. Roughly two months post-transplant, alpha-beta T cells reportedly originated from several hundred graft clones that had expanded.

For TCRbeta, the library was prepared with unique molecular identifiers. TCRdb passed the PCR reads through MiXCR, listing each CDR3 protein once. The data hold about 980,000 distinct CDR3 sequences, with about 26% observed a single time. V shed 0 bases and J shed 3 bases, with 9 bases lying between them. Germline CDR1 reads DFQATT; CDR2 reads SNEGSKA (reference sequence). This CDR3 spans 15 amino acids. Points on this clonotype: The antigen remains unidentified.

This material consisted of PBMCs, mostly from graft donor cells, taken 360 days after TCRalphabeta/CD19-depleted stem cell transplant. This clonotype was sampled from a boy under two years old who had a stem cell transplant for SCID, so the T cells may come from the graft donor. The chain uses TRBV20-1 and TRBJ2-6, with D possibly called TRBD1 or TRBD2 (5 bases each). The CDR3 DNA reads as TGCAGTGCTAGAGAAGGGGCGGGTGGGGCCAACGTCCTGACTTTC. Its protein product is CSAREGAGGANVLTF.